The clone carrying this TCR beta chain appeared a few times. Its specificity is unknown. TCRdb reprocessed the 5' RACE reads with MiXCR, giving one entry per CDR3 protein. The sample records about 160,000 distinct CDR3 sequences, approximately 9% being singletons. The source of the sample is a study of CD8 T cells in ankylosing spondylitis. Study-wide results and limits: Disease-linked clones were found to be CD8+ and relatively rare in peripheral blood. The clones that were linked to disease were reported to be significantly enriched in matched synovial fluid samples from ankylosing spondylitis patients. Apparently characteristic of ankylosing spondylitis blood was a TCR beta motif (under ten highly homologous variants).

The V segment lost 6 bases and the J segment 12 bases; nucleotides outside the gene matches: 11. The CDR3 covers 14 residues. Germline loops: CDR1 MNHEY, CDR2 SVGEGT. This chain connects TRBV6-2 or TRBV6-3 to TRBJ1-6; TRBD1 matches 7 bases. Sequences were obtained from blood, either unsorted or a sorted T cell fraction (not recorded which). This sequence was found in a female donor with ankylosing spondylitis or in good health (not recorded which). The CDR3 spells CASSSGTAFEPLHF. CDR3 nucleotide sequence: TGTGCCAGCAGCTCCGGGACAGCCTTCGAACCCCTCCACTTT.